This T cell receptor beta chain was identified during a study of identical twins. Study-level findings and limits: Out-of-frame alpha sequences that twins shared showed excess low generation probability.

cDNA molecules carried unique molecular identifiers, and template switching added a universal primer site. TCRdb used MiXCR to reprocess the 5' RACE reads, holding one entry per CDR3 protein. The profile shows a few hundred thousand distinct CDR3 sequences, roughly 8.7% of them singletons. The CDR3 length is 15 residues. The germline gives CDR1 KGHDR, CDR2 SFDVKD. The V gene end was trimmed by 6 bases and the J gene end by 9 bases; junction bases not matched to a gene: 11. Ten or more counts support this clonotype. As yet, its antigen is unknown. Another study also made use of these data, one on yellow fever vaccine responses in identical twins.

V is TRBV24-1 and J is TRBJ2-1; 9 bases map to TRBD2. The source is a woman between 18 and 29 years old in good health. Sequenced input: CD8+ T cells sorted from blood. The CDR3 here is CATSPAGGPTTEQFF. The CDR3 nucleotides are TGTGCCACCAGTCCTGCGGGGGGGCCTACAACTGAGCAGTTCTTC.